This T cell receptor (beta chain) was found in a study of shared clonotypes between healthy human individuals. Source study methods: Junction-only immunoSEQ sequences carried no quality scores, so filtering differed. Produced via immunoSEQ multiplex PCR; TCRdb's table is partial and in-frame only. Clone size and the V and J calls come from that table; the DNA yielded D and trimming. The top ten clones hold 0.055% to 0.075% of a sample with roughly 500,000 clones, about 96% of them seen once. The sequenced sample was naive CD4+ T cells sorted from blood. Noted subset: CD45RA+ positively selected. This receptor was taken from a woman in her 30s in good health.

The chain's CDR3 is CASSPPGLAGTYNEQFF. CDR3 DNA sequence: TGTGCCAGCTCACCACCGGGACTAGCGGGTACCTACAATGAGCAGTTCTTC. The chain employs TRBV18 and TRBJ2-1; 12 bases fit TRBD2. Losses at the gene ends were 0 bases for V and 2 bases for J; bases not matched to a gene: 2. This CDR3 comprises 17 residues. Germline CDR1 KGHSH, CDR2 LQKENI.